Sequencing of this T cell receptor beta chain was carried out in a study of blood T cell repertoires in COVID-19. Study as a whole: Specimens from acute and convalescent COVID-19 originated in the United States, Italy and Spain. Sources were T cells, B-cell-depleted T cells, or PBMCs; the material itself was cDNA or gDNA.

Germline V CDR1 and CDR2: SEHNR, FQNEAQ (reference sequence). V was cut by 1 base and J by 5 bases, with 6 bases left in between. The CDR3 sequence is 13 residues long. Original processing methods: Estimation of nucleated cell counts relied on the amplification of reference gene primers. Using immunoSEQ multiplex PCR, the repertoire was profiled, and TCRdb retains in-frame clones only, with some absent. Clonal size and the V and J genes are those of that table, whereas D and trimming came from the DNA. In the table there are roughly 30,000 clones, approximately 78% of which are singletons. The V call is TRBV7-9, the J call TRBJ1-5; D not certain. The material sequenced was peripheral blood. The TCR comes from a woman aged 55-70 years with acute or convalescent COVID-19. CDR3 sequence: CASSLGVYQPQHF. The CDR3 DNA reads as TGTGCCAGCAGCTTAGGCGTTTATCAGCCCCAGCATTTT.